The TCR beta chain under discussion was sequenced for a study of T cell responses to AZD1222 COVID-19 vaccine. Whole-study results and caveats: Spike was spanned by vaccine-associated CD4 TCRs, with dominance at 160-218 and 743-854. Just a handful of people given AZD1222 tested seropositive at baseline.

Some clones are missing from TCRdb's copy, which holds only in-frame ones; the method was immunoSEQ multiplex PCR. The sample has about 140,000 clones. About this clone itself: Its antigen is still unknown.

The sample taken for sequencing was peripheral blood. This receptor was obtained from an adult in good health.

Here the CDR3 DNA reads TGTGCCTGGAGCGTTCAGGGCTCCTACGAGCAGTACTTC. It translates to CAWSVQGSYEQYF. The chain couples TRBV30 to TRBJ2-7; tentatively, D is TRBD1 (5 bases). Germline V lookup: CDR1 GTSNPN, CDR2 SVGIG (reference sequence). V gave up 3 bases and J gave up 0 bases, with 9 bases separating them. The CDR3 covers 13 residues.